Following are 30 T cell receptor beta chains from one sample sequenced in a study of cytomegalovirus exposure and HLA in healthy donors (dated by TCRdb to 2017 to 2019). The receptor library was made with the immunoSEQ multiplex PCR assay. A mixture of 60 forward primers for TCR Vbeta segments and 13 reverse primers for TCR Jbeta segments was used in the multiplex PCR. TCRdb stores this immuneACCESS table with in-frame sequences only. Part of the clones is absent; in the studies checked, under half of the shortfall reflects unresolved V genes, and no reason is known for the rest. This sample lists about 160,000 clones; over 75% were detected once. 1.5% to 2% of the sample comes from the top ten. The specimen was PBMCs. These receptors all come from a woman between 18 and 29 years old in good health and CMV-seronegative.

The chain employs TRBV28 and TRBJ2-5, with D tentatively TRBD1 (6 bases). There are 19 residues in the CDR3. In germline, CDR1 is MDHEN, CDR2 SYDVKM. Trimming cost V 2 bases and J 1 base, with 23 bases left between them. The CDR3, as DNA: TGTGCCAGCAGTTTAATCTGGTTAGGGGGACCGGATACCCAAGAGACCCAGTACTTC. This codes for CASSLIWLGGPDTQETQYF.

J is TRBJ1-2 and V is TRBV29-1; a possible D gene is TRBD1 (5 bases). CDR1 and CDR2 from the germline V gene are SQVTM and ANQGSEA. Between the trimmed V and J ends, which lost 4 bases and 6 bases, there was a span of 12 bases. The CDR3 consists of 12 residues. The chain's CDR3 is CSVVKGTDGYTF. As DNA, the CDR3 is TGCAGCGTTGTGAAGGGGACTGATGGCTACACCTTC. Complete variable domain (other parts from reference TRBV29-1 and TRBJ1-2): SAVISQKPSRDICQRGTSLTIQCQVDSQVTMMFWYRQQPGQSLTLIATANQGSEATYESGFVIDKFPISRPNLTFSTLTVSNMSPEDSSIYLCSVVKGTDGYTFGSGTRLTVV.

The gene calls are TRBV7-8 and TRBJ2-7; 10 bases match TRBD1. Germline V lookup: CDR1 SGHVS, CDR2 FQNEAQ. The CDR3 has 15 amino acids. The J segment lost 3 bases and the V segment lost 5 bases, leaving 7 bases of the junction unmatched. The CDR3 protein is CASSIPGTGVYEQYF. As DNA, the CDR3 is TGTGCCAGCAGCATCCCCGGGACAGGGGTCTACGAGCAGTACTTC.

This clone was recorded once. V is TRBV6-5 and J is TRBJ2-7, with D uncertain. The CDR3 has 15 amino acids. Deletions cut 6 bases from V and 3 bases from J, with 18 bases between. In germline, CDR1 is MNHEY, CDR2 SVGAGI. In nucleotides, the CDR3 is TGTGCCAGCAGACCCACGATGGCCAGGCTCTACGAGCAGTACTTC. Amino acids: CASRPTMARLYEQYF.

The rearrangement joins TRBV5-4 to TRBJ1-3; TRBD1 matches at 8 bases. The germline V gene has CDR1 SGHNT and CDR2 YYREEE (reference sequence). V was pared by 0 bases and J by 2 bases, with 4 bases of the junction left unmatched. CDR3 length: 16 residues. The CDR3 loop is CASSLDAQGAGNTIYF. The CDR3 coding sequence is TGTGCCAGCAGCTTGGACGCACAGGGGGCTGGAAACACCATATATTTT. The whole variable domain, filled in from reference TRBV5-4 and TRBJ1-3, reads ETGVTQSPTHLIKTRGQQVTLRCSSQSGHNTVSWYQQALGQGPQFIFQYYREEENGRGNFPPRFSGLQFPNYSSELNVNALELDDSALYLCASSLDAQGAGNTIYFGEGSWLTVV.

This rearrangement joins TRBV9 to TRBJ2-3; possibly TRBD1 for D (5 bases). Trimming took 0 bases from V and 1 from J, leaving 9 bases between them. From germline, CDR1 is SGDLS and CDR2 YYNGEE. The CDR3 loop spans 15 amino acids. As DNA, the CDR3 is TGTGCCAGCAGCGTAGGTCAGGGTGGCACAGATACGCAGTATTTT. Its protein product is CASSVGQGGTDTQYF.

The chain employs TRBV9 and TRBJ1-4; tentatively, D is TRBD1 (5 bases). The CDR3 covers 15 residues. Germline V CDR1 and CDR2: SGDLS, YYNGEE. Deletions cut 3 bases from V and 5 bases from J, with 14 bases between. The CDR3 nucleotides read TGTGCCAGCAGCGCCGGGGGGGACGGCAATGAAAAACTGTTTTTT. As protein: CASSAGGDGNEKLFF. Combining the CDR3 with reference TRBV9 and TRBJ1-4 gives the whole variable domain DSGVTQTPKHLITATGQRVTLRCSPRSGDLSVYWYQQSLDQGLQFLIQYYNGEERAKGNILERFSAQQFPDLHSELNLSSLELGDSALYFCASSAGGDGNEKLFFGSGTQLSVL.

This chain links TRBV19 with TRBJ1-6; TRBD1 matches at 7 bases. The germline V gene encodes CDR1 LNHDA and CDR2 SQIVND (reference sequence). The J segment lost 11 bases and the V segment lost 5 bases, leaving 15 bases of the junction unmatched. This CDR3 comprises 16 residues. This CDR3 is CASSPDATGSRTPLHF. For the CDR3, the DNA is TGTGCCAGTAGTCCGGACGCGACAGGGAGCCGAACACCCCTCCACTTT.

The V call is TRBV28, the J call TRBJ1-5; TRBD1 aligns across 11 bases. V was clipped by 6 bases and J by 5 bases; unmatched bases: 6. The CDR3 extends over 15 amino acids. The germline V gene has CDR1 MDHEN and CDR2 SYDVKM. CDR3 nucleotides: TGTGCCAGCAGCACTCCGGGACAGGGGGATCAGCCCCAGCATTTT. This encodes CASSTPGQGDQPQHF.

The chain has TRBV6-5 and TRBJ2-7; 13 bases line up with TRBD2. The V and J ends lost 5 bases and 7 bases, in that order; junction bases with no gene match: 8. Germline CDR1 reads MNHEY; CDR2 reads SVGAGI. The CDR3 has 15 amino acids. CDR3 protein: CASSRRTSGRTEQYF. The CDR3 bases are TGTGCCAGCAGTCGAAGGACTAGCGGGAGAACGGAGCAGTACTTC.

This clone was recorded a few times. V usage is TRBV27 and J usage is TRBJ2-3; a weak D match, TRBD1 (6 bases). The CDR3 is 14 residues long. Looked up from germline, CDR1 is MNHEY and CDR2 is SMNVEV (reference sequence). V gave up 3 bases and J gave up 5 bases, with 12 bases separating them. The CDR3 is CASSFDTGRDTQYF. CDR3 coding DNA: TGTGCCAGCAGTTTCGACACAGGGCGAGATACGCAGTATTTT.

The rearrangement uses TRBV11-2 and TRBJ1-2; 9 positions agree with TRBD1. The germline V gene encodes CDR1 SGHAT and CDR2 FQNNGV. V shed 1 base and J 6 bases; nucleotides not matched to a gene: 12. This CDR3 comprises 17 residues. The CDR3 coding sequence is TGTGCCAGCAGCTTAGTCGCAGCCGGGACAGGGAAAGATGGCTACACCTTC. It encodes CASSLVAAGTGKDGYTF.

A single count supports this clone. The chain uses TRBV4-1 and TRBJ1-6; D gene ambiguous. Trimming cost V 0 bases and J 0 bases, with 12 bases left between them. The CDR3 sequence is 18 residues long. The V gene's germline CDR1 is MGHRA and CDR2 YSYEKL. For the CDR3, the DNA is TGCGCCAGCAGCCAAGAGCCCCGAGTGAGCTCCTATAATTCACCCCTCCACTTT. Its protein product is CASSQEPRVSSYNSPLHF.

V and J are TRBV4-1 and TRBJ2-2, with TRBD1 identical over 9 bases. Germline loops: CDR1 MGHRA, CDR2 YSYEKL. V lost 1 base, J lost 4 bases, and 10 bases stayed unmatched. The CDR3 totals 18 residues. In nucleotides, the CDR3 is TGCGCCAGCAGCCAAGGGACAGGGGTGGCCTTCCCCACCGGGGAGCTGTTTTTT. Translation: CASSQGTGVAFPTGELFF.

This chain joins TRBV19 and TRBJ2-3; TRBD2 matches 10 bases. The V gene end was trimmed by 4 bases and the J gene end by 3 bases; junction bases not matched to a gene: 4. Germline loops: CDR1 LNHDA, CDR2 SQIVND (reference sequence). CDR3 size: 15 residues. The CDR3 nucleotides read TGTGCCAGTAGTACAACTAGCGGGGTTACAGATACGCAGTATTTT. Translation: CASSTTSGVTDTQYF.

The table lists this clone with many counts. The CDR3 region is CASSPSGGTGAFLHEQFF. CDR3 sequence (DNA): TGTGCCAGCTCACCATCGGGGGGGACAGGGGCTTTCCTTCATGAGCAGTTCTTC. The chain joins TRBV18 to TRBJ2-1; 10 bases map to TRBD1. The CDR3 is 18 amino acids. The germline V gene has CDR1 KGHSH and CDR2 LQKENI. V lost 2 bases, J lost 8 bases, and 15 bases stayed unmatched.

The chain joins TRBV6-5 to TRBJ1-1; D is unresolved. This CDR3 spans 15 amino acids. V dropped 0 bases and J dropped 5 bases, with 13 bases sitting between them. Germline V CDR1 and CDR2: MNHEY, SVGAGI. CDR3 amino acids: CASSYSRPGRTEAFF. CDR3 nucleotides: TGTGCCAGCAGTTACTCGAGGCCGGGGAGGACTGAAGCTTTCTTT.

The chain recombines TRBV28 with TRBJ2-1; 13 bases line up with TRBD2. CDR1 MDHEN and CDR2 SYDVKM come from the germline V gene. This CDR3 comprises 14 residues. With 8 bases clipped from V and 8 bases from J, the junction kept 6 bases outside the gene matches. The CDR3, as DNA: TGTGCCAGCGGTAGGACTAGCGGGAGCCATGAGCAGTTCTTC. It translates to CASGRTSGSHEQFF.

The rearrangement uses TRBV25-1 and TRBJ2-1, with 7 bases lining up with TRBD1. Losses at the gene ends were 4 bases for V and 1 base for J; bases not matched to a gene: 4. The length of the CDR3 is 15 residues. Germline V gives CDR1 MGHDK, CDR2 SYGVNS. The CDR3 nucleotides are TGTGCCAGCAGTGTCACAGGGGCGTCCTACAATGAGCAGTTCTTC. The encoded protein is CASSVTGASYNEQFF.

The gene calls are TRBV7-8 and TRBJ2-5; TRBD1 aligns across 10 bases. This CDR3 has 15 residues. V shed 1 base, J shed 11 bases, and the junction held 10 bases outside the gene matches. Germline V CDR1 and CDR2: SGHVS, FQNEAQ. CDR3 sequence reads: CASSLVGQGGFEQYF. The CDR3 DNA sequence: TGTGCCAGCAGCTTAGTAGGACAGGGGGGTTTTGAGCAGTACTTC.

The chain uses TRBV5-1 and TRBJ2-7; D is possibly TRBD1 (5 bases). The germline V gene has CDR1 SGHRS and CDR2 YFSETQ. V lost 4 bases to trimming and J lost 2 bases, with 25 bases between them. The CDR3 extends over 18 amino acids. CDR3 protein: CASSPKPNSPGAPYEQYF. DNA of the CDR3: TGCGCCAGCAGCCCGAAACCAAACAGTCCTGGGGCACCCTACGAGCAGTACTTC.

The DNA for the CDR3 is TGTGCCAGTAGTATAGAAGGCGCGGCTGAAGCTTTCTTT. Amino acids: CASSIEGAAEAFF. The chain is built from TRBV19 and TRBJ1-1, with no clear D. CDR3 size: 13 residues. Trimming stripped 0 bases from V and 6 bases from J, with 8 bases between. CDR1 is LNHDA, CDR2 SQIVND, per germline (reference sequence). The variable domain in full, with the rest retrieved from reference TRBV19 and TRBJ1-1, is DGGITQSPKYLFRKEGQNVTLSCEQNLNHDAMYWYRQDPGQGLRLIYYSQIVNDFQKGDIAEGYSVSREKKESFPLTVTSAQKNPTAFYLCASSIEGAAEAFFGQGTRLTVV.

This clone was counted between two and nine times. The chain employs TRBV5-1 and TRBJ2-7, with D perhaps TRBD2 (5 bases). Germline CDR1 reads SGHRS; CDR2 reads YFSETQ. There are 13 residues in the CDR3. V lost 5 bases and J 3 bases, leaving 12 bases between the germline ends. The DNA for the CDR3 is TGCGCCAGCAGGCTGCCGGGATTCTACGAGCAGTACTTC. Its protein is CASRLPGFYEQYF.

The chain carries TRBV7-2 and TRBJ1-1; the match to TRBD1 covers 10 bases. V lost 5 bases, J lost 10 bases, and 10 bases stayed unmatched. CDR1 and CDR2 (germline): SGHTA, FQGNSA. The CDR3 has 14 amino acids. CDR3 sequence reads: CASSPDRGRMVAFF. The DNA of the CDR3 is TGTGCCAGCAGCCCTGACAGGGGGCGAATGGTAGCTTTCTTT.

This chain joins TRBV28 and TRBJ2-1; D possibly corresponds to TRBD2 (6 bases). This CDR3 has 16 residues. V shed 10 bases and J shed 1 base, with 20 bases lying between them. Looked up from germline, CDR1 is MDHEN and CDR2 is SYDVKM. In DNA, the CDR3 is TGTGCCACCATGGTCGCGGGGACTCAATCCTACAATGAGCAGTTCTTC. Amino acids: CATMVAGTQSYNEQFF. The variable domain in full, completed from reference TRBV28 and TRBJ2-1, reads DVKVTQSSRYLVKRTGEKVFLECVQDMDHENMFWYRQDPGLGLRLIYFSYDVKMKEKGDIPEGYSVSREKKERFSLILESASTNQTSMYLCATMVAGTQSYNEQFFGPGTRLTVL.

There are a few counts of this clone. The rearrangement links TRBV10-1 to TRBJ2-1; no definite D call. The CDR3 covers 14 residues. The ends were cut back, 6 bases at V and 1 base at J, with 10 bases in the middle. CDR1 and CDR2 (germline): WNHNN, SYGVQD (reference sequence). CDR3 in DNA: TGCGCCAGCAGCTTCGGCGGTTCCTACAATGAGCAGTTCTTC. Its translation: CASSFGGSYNEQFF.

The chain carries TRBV4-2 and TRBJ2-6, with D possibly being TRBD1 (5 bases). The CDR3 is 17 residues long. V lost 5 bases and J 0 bases, leaving 14 bases between the germline ends. CDR1 and CDR2 (germline): LGHNA, YNFKEQ. The CDR3: CASSNGQGTSGANVLTF. The CDR3 DNA is TGTGCCAGCAGCAACGGGCAGGGCACCTCTGGGGCCAACGTCCTGACTTTC.

For this clone: At one boundary the junction diverges from the germline segment, which might be a read error. The chain carries TRBV5-4 and TRBJ1-3; TRBD1 might be the D (5 bases). The CDR3 has 15 residues. Germline lookup yields CDR1 SGHNT and CDR2 YYREEE (reference sequence). This CDR3 is CASSTLGVSVNTIYF. The CDR3 DNA sequence: TGTGCCAGCAGCACTCTAGGGGTCTCTGTAAACACCATATATTTT.

The gene calls are TRBV19 and TRBJ1-5; perhaps TRBD1 as D (5 bases). The CDR3 is 16 amino acids. The germline V gene has CDR1 LNHDA and CDR2 SQIVND (reference sequence). V was clipped by 3 bases and J by 1 base, with 13 bases between them. As DNA, the CDR3 is TGTGCCAGTAGTATTGGAGGGGCGCCGAGCAATCAGCCCCAGCATTTT. It codes for CASSIGGAPSNQPQHF.

The gene calls are TRBV28 and TRBJ2-1; 16 bases are shared with TRBD2. Germline trimming cut 5 bases from V and 8 bases from J; bases unmatched to any gene: 12. CDR3 size: 18 residues. CDR1 is MDHEN, CDR2 SYDVKM, per germline. The CDR3 protein is CASSPGTGTSGRGDEQFF. CDR3 coding DNA: TGTGCCAGCAGTCCCGGCACCGGGACTAGCGGGAGGGGCGATGAGCAGTTCTTC.